Here is one T cell receptor (beta chain) with its context. This clone is assessed as medium-sized (0.01 to 0.1%). What antigen it recognizes has not been identified. Base quality data are lacking; no much larger clone is found one base away. The CDR3 runs 14 residues from the cysteine to the phenylalanine. Only the CDR3 DNA is retained, 42 bases long and in frame from the first base. V is clipped by 0 bases and J by 1 base, and the sequence between their germline boundaries is 10 bases long. The germline V gene (reference sequence) gives CDR1 as DFQATT and CDR2 as SNEGSKA. This sample was included in a study of metastatic and nonmetastatic thyroid tumors (dated by TCRdb to 2020 to 2022). Broadly, across the study: The researchers compared repertoires between peripheral blood samples and tumor or nodule tissue samples from patients with malignant or benign thyroid disease. Study-level results and caveats: In both blood and tumor samples, malignant tumors were reported to have significantly higher TCR beta diversity than benign nodules.

No treatment had been received by any patient before thyroid surgery. Patient clinical samples collected from about 2011 to 2018 were retrospectively analysed using T-cell receptor beta sequencing. Libraries were prepared through PCR. This sample was sequenced with an Illumina HiSeq 4000. High-throughput sequencing was used to profile the TCR beta-chain CDR3 region of every patient. From the authors' description of their analysis: The researchers built a classifier to tell apart papillary thyroid cancer patients with distant metastasis, based on CDR3 differences among clinicopathological groups. To measure repertoire diversity the researchers used the Shannon index, while the Morisita-Horn index served to gauge how similar the tumor and blood repertoires were. The public reads were run again by TCRdb, first through fastp at Q25 and then through MiXCR, and only productive beta chains were kept. The V and J calls come from TCRdb's annotation, not from the publication. Present in this sample are around 15,000 clones, 15% to 20% of which were seen just once. The top ten clonotypes cover approximately 13% of the sample.

The sequence is built from TRBV20-1 and TRBJ2-7; the D segment cannot be called with confidence. The receptor comes from a female donor with papillary thyroid cancer or a benign thyroid nodule (not recorded which). Some clones in this sample may be carry-over from other donors' samples. Sample: blood. The nucleotide sequence reads as follows: TGCAGTGCTAGAGATCAAAGGGAATCCTACGAGCAGTACTTC. This encodes CSARDQRESYEQYF.